The 8 T cell receptor beta chains below all came from one sample that was sequenced in a study of OX40 agonist ivuxolimab in advanced cancers. Using immunoSEQ multiplex PCR, the repertoire was profiled, and TCRdb retains in-frame clones only, with some absent. The table shows about 150,000 clones, with about 92% occurring only once. The specimen was CD4+ or CD8+ T cells sorted from blood, collected in a trial of the OX40 agonist ivuxolimab. The receptors originated from an adult with an advanced solid tumor such as melanoma, head and neck, liver or kidney cancer.

The chain recombines TRBV7-2 with TRBJ1-1; D unresolved. The CDR3 extends over 14 amino acids. The germline V gene encodes CDR1 SGHTA and CDR2 FQGNSA. V was pared by 4 bases and J by 8 bases, with 17 bases between. CDR3 bases: TGTGCCAGCAGCTCCCGGGAGGCCCTAACGGAAGCTTTCTTT. Amino acid sequence: CASSSREALTEAFF.

CDR3 nucleotide sequence: TGTGCCAGTAGTACCGACAGTTCGGGCTATGGCTACACCTTC. The encoded protein is CASSTDSSGYGYTF. The genes are TRBV19 and TRBJ1-2, with D possibly being TRBD1 (5 bases). This CDR3 is built from 14 residues. Between the trimmed V and J ends, which lost 4 bases and 4 bases, there was a span of 13 bases. CDR1 and CDR2 (germline): LNHDA, SQIVND (reference sequence).

This clone was seen a few times. The gene calls are TRBV5-1 and TRBJ2-3, with D maybe TRBD1 (5 bases). This CDR3 comprises 14 residues. In germline, CDR1 is SGHRS, CDR2 YFSETQ. V was trimmed by 0 bases and J by 2 bases, leaving 7 bases between them. This CDR3 reads CASSLGTPTDTQYF. Written as DNA, the CDR3 is TGCGCCAGCAGCTTGGGGACACCCACAGATACGCAGTATTTT.

The gene calls are TRBV28 and TRBJ2-2; 9 nucleotides line up with TRBD1. Germline assignment: CDR1 MDHEN and CDR2 SYDVKM. The CDR3 has 18 amino acids. V dropped 3 bases and J dropped 3; count of bases not matched to a gene: 11. Written as DNA, the CDR3 is TGTGCCAGCAGTTTGGGGTCGTTACAGGGGGCGCACACCGGGGAGCTGTTTTTT. It yields the protein CASSLGSLQGAHTGELFF. The complete variable domain, with remaining parts taken from reference TRBV28 and TRBJ2-2, reads DVKVTQSSRYLVKRTGEKVFLECVQDMDHENMFWYRQDPGLGLRLIYFSYDVKMKEKGDIPEGYSVSREKKERFSLILESASTNQTSMYLCASSLGSLQGAHTGELFFGEGSRLTVL.

The rearrangement links TRBV6-1 to TRBJ2-2, with D unclear. This CDR3 region has 15 residues. In germline, CDR1 is MNHNS, CDR2 SASEGT. V was shortened by 4 bases and J by 6 bases, with 15 bases between the two germline ends. The CDR3 loop reads CASSVLRPPAGELFF. The DNA for the CDR3 is TGTGCCAGCAGTGTGTTGCGGCCCCCCGCCGGGGAGCTGTTTTTT.

V and J are TRBV5-1 and TRBJ1-3, with D unresolved. Germline V gene sequence: CDR1 SGHRS, CDR2 YFSETQ. CDR3 length equals 14 residues. V was cut by 0 bases and J by 2 bases, with 6 bases left in between. In nucleotides, the CDR3 is TGCGCCAGCAGCTTGGGGACGGCTGGAAACACCATATATTTT. Translated, it gives CASSLGTAGNTIYF.

This chain uses TRBV11-3 with TRBJ2-4, with 8 bases aligning to TRBD2. The CDR3 loop spans 18 amino acids. V was clipped by 0 bases and J by 1 base; unmatched bases: 8. CDR1 and CDR2 from the germline V gene are SGHNT and YENEEA. The CDR3 nucleotides are TGTGCCAGCAGCTTAGACGGGAGGGCAGGGGAGGCCAAAAACATTCAGTACTTC. The encoded protein is CASSLDGRAGEAKNIQYF.

This chain connects TRBV5-8 to TRBJ1-5; no clear D. The CDR3 totals 13 residues. Germline CDR1 is SGHTS and CDR2 is YDEGEE. V was pared by 3 bases and J by 1 base, with 5 bases between. The CDR3 sequence: CASSSWSNQPQHF. The CDR3, as DNA: TGTGCCAGCAGCTCGTGGAGCAATCAGCCCCAGCATTTT.